This T cell receptor beta chain comes out of a study of cytomegalovirus exposure and HLA in healthy donors. CDR1 SNHLY and CDR2 FYNNEI come from the germline V gene. CDR3 length: 17 residues. With 6 bases clipped from V and 4 bases from J, the junction kept 11 bases outside the gene matches. TCRdb's copy holds only in-frame clones and misses some; the assay was immunoSEQ multiplex PCR. The sample shows roughly 84,000 clones, roughly 93% of them seen only once. The sequence was obtained from a young man in good health and CMV-seronegative. The sequencing input was PBMCs. The chain employs TRBV2 and TRBJ2-6; 8 bases fit TRBD1. The CDR3 coding sequence is TGTGCCAGCAGCCCCGACAGGGGAAGAGAGGGGGCCAACGTCCTGACTTTC. Amino acid sequence: CASSPDRGREGANVLTF.